This paragraph covers one T cell receptor beta chain sequence. There is no known antigen for this receptor. Per-nucleotide qualities are absent, and no much larger clonotype sits a single base away. These data come from a study of T cell responses to AZD1222 COVID-19 vaccine (dated by TCRdb to 2020 to 2022). About the study as a whole: TCR sequencing covered over 230 trial participants: 207 given two doses of AZD1222 and 26 given two doses of MenACWY control vaccine. Trial participants were enrolled into age subgroups of 18-55, 56-69 and 70-plus years, which contained about 150, 28 and 57 TCR-sequenced participants, respectively. Points the paper makes about the study in general: CD4 TCRs associated with the vaccine covered the entire spike protein, and the dominant responses were in regions 160-218 and 743-854. The 56-69-year group was small, and its depth increase did not reach significance, likely because of low power. Most participants were white British and females outnumbered males, and the authors suggested that clonal diversity may have been underestimated. Only five to seven AZD1222 recipients were SARS-CoV-2 seropositive at baseline, limiting conclusions about previously exposed vaccinees. Reportedly, close to half of the unique spike-specific TCRs recognized epitopes lying outside the regions that are mutated in the B.1.351 and B.1.1.7 variants. Because no day 14 peak-response samples were available, the repertoires could be characterized only after the peak T cell response. After two AZD1222 doses, spike-specific TCR breadth and depth were significantly higher than at day 0 and than in MenACWY recipients.

Taken with the paper, the label for time point translates to: about 28 days (+/-7) after the second vaccine dose. AZD1222 recipients whose second dose came at about 4 weeks and those whose second dose came at about 12 weeks were combined into one group, since spike-specific TCR depth and breadth did not differ between the two schedules. Samples from vaccinated people were obtained from the UK trials COV001 and COV002, which included a single-blind randomized controlled phase 2/3 trial of AZD1222 (ChAdOx1 nCoV-19) in healthy adults. For TCRbeta chain sequencing, PBMC samples from trial participants were taken at day 0 and at day 28 after the second dose. The CDR3 regions of human TCRbeta chains were analyzed by immunosequencing. As for the original processing: TCRs in the repertoires were matched against a reference library of SARS-CoV-2-specific TCRs that had been generated with the MIRA antigen-specificity platform. Breadth was defined as the fraction of unique TCRs that were SARS-CoV-2-associated. Depth was defined as the fraction of total T cells that were SARS-CoV-2-associated. Each spike-specific TCR was assigned to its reactive spike region and to a CD4 or CD8 class using the MIRA data. Log10-transformed breadth and depth values were compared by one-way ANOVA with Sidak's multiple comparisons tests. TCRdb carries this immuneACCESS record with in-frame sequences only. Its versions omit some clonotypes, under half of them owing to an unresolved V gene in the studies checked, with the rest unexplained. V, J and clone size are taken as reported in that table, and D and trimming were inferred from the DNA itself. A total of tens of thousands of clones appear in this sample, 85% to 90% of them only once. The top ten hold 9% to 13% of the sample.

The clonotype comes from an adult who received the AZD1222 COVID-19 vaccine. Sequenced material: peripheral blood, taken 28 days after the second AZD1222 dose.

The DNA reads as follows: TGCAGCGTGCCGGGACCTGGAAACACCATATATTTT. Protein translation: CSVPGPGNTIYF. The chain links TRBV29-1 with TRBJ1-3, with a tentative D gene TRBD1 over 5 matching bases. As encoded in the germline V gene, CDR1 is SQVTM while CDR2 is ANQGSEA. The CDR3, from cysteine to phenylalanine, totals 12 residues. Just the 36-base CDR3 DNA is kept, in frame starting at base 1. V is shortened by 6 bases, J by 2 bases, and the region joining them spans 8 bases.